Below, 22 T cell receptor beta chains from the same sample are listed, as sequenced in a study of shared clonotypes between healthy human individuals. Using immunoSEQ multiplex PCR, the repertoire was profiled, and TCRdb retains in-frame clones only, with some absent. This sample has 2 million or so clones; roughly 96% occur once, and the top ten carry 0.1% to 0.15%. Specimen: naive CD4+ T cells sorted from blood. Noted subset: CD45RA+ positively selected. The receptors stem from a man aged 18 to 29 in good health.

The chain couples TRBV19 to TRBJ1-2, with D unclear. V lost 3 bases to trimming and J lost 0 bases, with 5 bases between them. Germline V gene lookup returns CDR1 LNHDA and CDR2 SQIVND (reference sequence). The CDR3 runs 13 residues. The CDR3 coding sequence is TGTGCCAGTAGTATGGGGACTAACTATGGCTACACCTTC. Residues: CASSMGTNYGYTF.

The chain carries TRBV18 and TRBJ2-2; weak D call: TRBD1 (6 bases). V gave up 1 base and J gave up 1 base, with 16 bases separating them. CDR3 length: 18 amino acids. Per the germline V gene, CDR1 is KGHSH and CDR2 is LQKENI. DNA of the CDR3: TGTGCCAGCTCACCACTTGGGGGATGGACAGTGAACACCGGGGAGCTGTTTTTT. It codes for CASSPLGGWTVNTGELFF. Filled out from reference TRBV18 and TRBJ2-2, the complete variable domain reads NAGVMQNPRHLVRRRGQEARLRCSPMKGHSHVYWYRQLPEEGLKFMVYLQKENIIDESGMPKERFSAEFPKEGPSILRIQQVVRGDSAAYFCASSPLGGWTVNTGELFFGEGSRLTVL.

This clone was seen only once. The CDR3 here is CASSYSVGVGETQYF. CDR3 in DNA: TGTGCCAGCAGTTACTCGGTCGGGGTGGGAGAGACCCAGTACTTC. This chain joins TRBV6-5 and TRBJ2-5; maybe TRBD2 (5 bases). Trimming pared 0 bases from V and 4 bases from J, leaving 12 bases between. Germline V gene sequence: CDR1 MNHEY, CDR2 SVGAGI. The CDR3 sequence is 15 residues long.

The rearrangement joins TRBV27 to TRBJ2-1; 10 nucleotides agree with TRBD2. Germline CDR1 reads MNHEY; CDR2 reads SMNVEV (reference sequence). Losses at the gene ends were 4 bases for V and 4 bases for J; bases not matched to a gene: 4. This CDR3 has 15 residues. The CDR3 reads CASSSLAGAYNEQFF. In DNA, the CDR3 is TGTGCCAGCAGTTCCCTAGCGGGAGCTTACAATGAGCAGTTCTTC.

The chain joins TRBV7-2 to TRBJ2-5; 8 nucleotides match TRBD2. Trimming removed 3 bases from V and 6 bases from J; junction bases left unmatched: 6. Per germline, CDR1 SGHTA and CDR2 FQGNSA. The CDR3 runs to 14 residues. The CDR3 DNA is TGTGCCAGCAGCTTCGGGACTAGTACGAAGACCCAGTACTTC. Its protein product is CASSFGTSTKTQYF.

This clone was found once. CDR3 amino acids: CASSESQGHEQYF. As DNA, the CDR3 is TGCGCCAGCAGTGAGAGTCAGGGGCACGAGCAGTACTTC. This chain joins TRBV10-1 and TRBJ2-7; a possible D gene is TRBD1 (6 bases). Germline V gene sequence: CDR1 WNHNN, CDR2 SYGVQD (reference sequence). The V gene lost 2 bases and the J gene lost 5 bases, with 10 bases spanning the gap. There are 13 residues in the CDR3.

The CDR3 DNA sequence: TGCGCCAGCAGGGGACAGGGATTTAGTGGGGAAAAACTGTTTTTT. This codes for CASRGQGFSGEKLFF. The V call is TRBV5-1, the J call TRBJ1-4, with 9 bases aligning to TRBD1. Germline V gene data show CDR1 as SGHRS and CDR2 as YFSETQ. The CDR3 length is 15 residues. Losses at the gene ends were 5 bases for V and 8 bases for J; bases not matched to a gene: 10.

Of note for this clone: At the DNA level, this CDR3 is encoded by other sequences in the same sample as well. The chain combines TRBV4-1 with TRBJ1-4; D gene ambiguous. The V end lost 1 base, the J end lost 8 bases, and 14 bases lay between the germline ends. This CDR3 is 15 amino acids long. Germline V gives CDR1 MGHRA, CDR2 YSYEKL. CDR3: CASSQGGRGEEKLFF. The DNA for the CDR3 is TGCGCCAGCAGCCAAGGTGGGCGTGGGGAGGAAAAACTGTTTTTT.

The chain combines TRBV19 with TRBJ2-5; D may match TRBD1 or TRBD2 (5 bases each). The CDR3 spans 14 residues. CDR1 is LNHDA, CDR2 SQIVND, per germline (reference sequence). V was trimmed by 7 bases and J by 2 bases, leaving 14 bases between them. Here the CDR3 DNA reads TGTGCCAGTAACACCCAGAGGGGACAAGAGACCCAGTACTTC. Translating it yields CASNTQRGQETQYF. Complete variable domain (other parts from reference TRBV19 and TRBJ2-5): DGGITQSPKYLFRKEGQNVTLSCEQNLNHDAMYWYRQDPGQGLRLIYYSQIVNDFQKGDIAEGYSVSREKKESFPLTVTSAQKNPTAFYLCASNTQRGQETQYFGPGTRLLVL.

In the case of this clone: The identical CDR3 is also encoded by other nucleotide sequences in the sample. This chain connects TRBV9 to TRBJ1-5; 8 bases are a match to TRBD1. This CDR3 spans 14 amino acids. Germline V gives CDR1 SGDLS, CDR2 YYNGEE. Unmatched junction bases numbered 6, after V lost 3 bases and J lost 7 bases. CDR3 loop: CASSAGQGGQPQHF. The CDR3 DNA reads TGTGCCAGCAGCGCCGGACAGGGAGGCCAGCCCCAGCATTTT.

V usage is TRBV2 and J usage is TRBJ2-7; unclear D gene. Germline CDR1 and CDR2: SNHLY and FYNNEI. Trimming removed 3 bases from V and 3 bases from J, with 18 bases in between. This CDR3 region has 16 residues. CDR3 sequence reads: CASSEFWETRVYEQYF. CDR3 coding DNA: TGTGCCAGCAGTGAGTTTTGGGAAACCAGAGTCTACGAGCAGTACTTC.

V is TRBV18 and J is TRBJ1-2; D ambiguous. CDR1 KGHSH and CDR2 LQKENI come from the germline V gene. This CDR3 contains 15 residues. V shed 1 base and J shed 4 bases, with 13 bases lying between them. Here the CDR3 DNA reads TGTGCCAGCTCACCACTGGGTTCCCTCGGCTATGGCTACACCTTC. Translating it yields CASSPLGSLGYGYTF.

The rearrangement joins TRBV28 to TRBJ1-2; D possibly corresponds to TRBD1 (5 bases). The V gene lost 5 bases and the J gene lost 7 bases, with 11 bases spanning the gap. The CDR3 has 12 residues. Germline V lookup: CDR1 MDHEN, CDR2 SYDVKM. In DNA form, the CDR3 reads TGTGCCAGCAGTCTCCGACAGATTGGCTACACCTTC. As protein: CASSLRQIGYTF.

The rearrangement links TRBV2 to TRBJ2-7; tentative D call: TRBD2 (6 bases). The CDR3 consists of 12 residues. CDR1 SNHLY and CDR2 FYNNEI come from the germline V gene. V lost 8 bases and J 2 bases, leaving 10 bases between the germline ends. CDR3 nucleotide sequence: TGTGCCAGCGGCGCGGGGCCCTACGAGCAGTACTTC. This codes for CASGAGPYEQYF.

CDR3 in amino acids: CASSPPPPAEQYF. The CDR3 DNA reads as TGTGCCAGCTCACCACCCCCCCCGGCCGAGCAGTACTTC. The rearrangement links TRBV18 to TRBJ2-7; no firm D call. The germline V and J ends were trimmed by 0 bases and 6 bases, with 9 bases remaining between them. The CDR3 runs 13 residues. Germline lookup yields CDR1 KGHSH and CDR2 LQKENI.

The chain has TRBV18 and TRBJ1-2; TRBD1 matches at 9 bases. Germline CDR1 reads KGHSH; CDR2 reads LQKENI. The CDR3 contains 15 residues. V lost 6 bases, J lost 2 bases, and 7 bases stayed unmatched. As DNA, the CDR3 is TGTGCCAGCTCTTCCGGGACAGGGACGAACTATGGCTACACCTTC. Its translation is CASSSGTGTNYGYTF.

This chain links TRBV7-9 with TRBJ2-2, with 8 positions matching TRBD1. The CDR3 covers 15 residues. The V gene's germline CDR1 is SEHNR and CDR2 FQNEAQ (reference sequence). J lost 6 bases, V lost 5 bases, and 8 bases had no gene match. The CDR3 bases are TGTGCCAGCAGCATCTACAGGGGGTTGGCCGGGGAGCTGTTTTTT. Its translation: CASSIYRGLAGELFF.

This chain links TRBV4-1 with TRBJ2-1; D unclear. Germline V gives CDR1 MGHRA, CDR2 YSYEKL. Trimming cost V 0 bases and J 0 bases, with 15 bases left between them. The CDR3 is 18 residues long. The CDR3 DNA follows: TGCGCCAGCAGCCAAGACCCAAACGATGTCCTCTCCTACAATGAGCAGTTCTTC. Its translation: CASSQDPNDVLSYNEQFF.

The chain is built from TRBV30 and TRBJ1-1; D uncertain. Germline V gene lookup returns CDR1 GTSNPN and CDR2 SVGIG (reference sequence). The CDR3 extends over 13 amino acids. V was shortened by 1 base and J by 1 base, with 7 bases between the two germline ends. The CDR3 reads CAWSADTNTEAFF. The CDR3 DNA reads TGTGCCTGGAGTGCTGACACGAACACTGAAGCTTTCTTT. Looking up the rest from reference TRBV30 and TRBJ1-1 gives the full variable domain: SQTIHQWPATLVQPVGSPLSLECTVEGTSNPNLYWYRQAAGRGLQLLFYSVGIGQISSEVPQNLSASRPQDRQFILSSKKLLLSDSGFYLCAWSADTNTEAFFGQGTRLTVV.

The chain is built from TRBV7-2 and TRBJ1-5, with 8 bases identical to TRBD1. This CDR3 contains 16 residues. The junction had 8 bases not matched to a gene; V was cut back by 1 base and J by 6 bases. CDR1 and CDR2 (germline): SGHTA, FQGNSA. CDR3 coding DNA: TGTGCCAGCAGCTTAGTTGGCAGGGGGCTCGTTCAGCCCCAGCATTTT. Amino acids: CASSLVGRGLVQPQHF.

The V call is TRBV27, the J call TRBJ2-7; the match to TRBD2 covers 9 bases. With 6 bases clipped from V and 3 bases from J, the junction kept 6 bases outside the gene matches. The germline V gene has CDR1 MNHEY and CDR2 SMNVEV (reference sequence). This CDR3 comprises 14 residues. The CDR3 reads CASRRLAEFYEQYF. CDR3 in DNA: TGTGCCAGCAGGAGACTAGCGGAGTTCTACGAGCAGTACTTC.

The CDR3 DNA is TGTGCCAGCTCACCACCGAGACAGGGGGCATATCAGCCCCAGCATTTT. It is translated as CASSPPRQGAYQPQHF. The chain combines TRBV18 with TRBJ1-5; 10 positions match TRBD1. The V gene's germline CDR1 is KGHSH and CDR2 LQKENI. The CDR3 length is 16 residues. With 0 bases clipped from V and 5 bases from J, the junction kept 4 bases outside the gene matches.